These T cell receptor beta chains were read from a single sample in a study of T cell repertoires in cytomegalovirus infection. TCRdb recomputed calls from the reads with MiXCR, one row per CDR3 protein. The sample has approximately 990,000 distinct CDR3 sequences, approximately 33% seen once. These receptors lack a known antigen. The specimen was cultured CD8+ T cells from PBMCs, collected from culture after CMV antigen stimulation. The receptors derive from a human donor in good health (CMV status not recorded). Some clones in this sample may be carry-over from other donors' samples. CDR3s include the opening cysteine and the closing phenylalanine or tryptophan.

v_gene	j_gene	CDR3aa
TRBV27	TRBJ2-7	CASSPGSYYEQYF
TRBV20-1	TRBJ2-7	CSANQGVHEQYF
TRBV6-6	TRBJ2-7	CASSFGGTTYEQYF
TRBV20-1	TRBJ2-3	CSARYRGHFSDTQYF
TRBV27	TRBJ1-2	CASSHNGRQFYGYTF
TRBV4-3	TRBJ2-1	CASSQDGGSYEQFF
TRBV11-2	TRBJ2-7	CASSPRPGGRRDEQYF
TRBV4-2	TRBJ1-5	CASSQEGTAFNQPQHF
TRBV4-3	TRBJ2-1	CASNQVLAAGINEQFF
TRBV6-2/TRBV6-3	TRBJ1-5	CASGQSGAQHF
TRBV2	TRBJ1-5	CASSQDTRVGQGNQPQHF
TRBV20-1	TRBJ2-7	CSARTVSSYEQYF
TRBV12-3/TRBV12-4	TRBJ1-2	CASSLFLQVVGYGYTF
TRBV27	TRBJ1-5	CASSLRVDFSNQPQHF
TRBV6-2/TRBV6-3	TRBJ2-4	CASCRGEAKNIQYF
TRBV9	TRBJ2-1	CASTPLAFGASGGNEQFF
TRBV6-5	TRBJ1-6	CASSYSIGTDSPLHF
TRBV7-6	TRBJ1-5	CASSVMGARDQPQHF
TRBV7-8	TRBJ2-2	CASSPSGGANTGELFF
TRBV2	TRBJ1-2	CASAGYGYTF
TRBV6-5	TRBJ2-3	CASSPQRGGLTDTQYF
TRBV7-8	TRBJ2-2	CASSMRQANTGELFF
TRBV6-1	TRBJ1-1	CASSEADGGYTEAFF
TRBV6-8	TRBJ2-2	CASSLIAGNTGELFF
TRBV6-5	TRBJ1-3	CASRPDRGAGNTIYF
TRBV11-1	TRBJ2-1	CASSGDRGGDEQFF
TRBV4-1	TRBJ2-7	CASSLRPGTVSYEQYF
TRBV24-1	TRBJ1-5	CATSDARDTYSNQPQHF
TRBV6-6	TRBJ2-7	CASSYFRTGGSYEQYF
TRBV28	TRBJ1-5	CASSLGGGKEDSNQPQHF
TRBV19	TRBJ1-1	CASSTPVYPNTEAFF
TRBV7-2	TRBJ2-7	CASSLGLNFYEQYF
TRBV19	TRBJ2-7	CASSPGLSSYEQYF
TRBV12-3/TRBV12-4	TRBJ2-7	CASSGGPPYEQYF
TRBV19	TRBJ1-5	CASDRGAQPQHF
TRBV20-1	TRBJ1-5	CSAKPRDRVKVQPQHF
TRBV6-2/TRBV6-3	TRBJ1-1	CARLRAQGRIWGENTEAFF
TRBV5-1	TRBJ2-1	CASLQGDEQFF
TRBV27	TRBJ1-1	CASSPVYPPNTEAFF
TRBV4-1	TRBJ2-3	CASSQDGREITDTQYF
TRBV10-2	TRBJ2-3	CASIAGGSSTDTQYF
TRBV2	TRBJ2-1	CASLGNFHYNEQFF
TRBV7-6	TRBJ2-3	CASGGLAGGDTSTDTQYF
TRBV19	TRBJ2-1	CASSIGRNEQFF
TRBV11-1	TRBJ1-2	CASSPKPGQGTNYGYTF
TRBV6-8	TRBJ1-6	CATEILNRSNSPLHF
TRBV25-1	TRBJ2-1	CASSGGVMDNEQFF
TRBV12-3/TRBV12-4	TRBJ2-2	CASSFRLDHTGELFF
TRBV3-1	TRBJ1-1	CASSHQGMNTEAFF
TRBV6-6	TRBJ2-1	CASSPWGVDNEQFF
TRBV6-5	TRBJ1-2	CASVGLAGGNYGYTF
TRBV19	TRBJ2-1	CTSSTGEGNSYNEQFF
TRBV6-1	TRBJ1-1	CASKAGTEAFF
TRBV6-6	TRBJ1-5	CASSYWGLDQPQHF
TRBV27	TRBJ2-3	CASAFRDRGLADTQYF
TRBV19	TRBJ1-1	CASSIGADDAFF
TRBV12-3/TRBV12-4	TRBJ2-3	CASSYPFSGGHSTDTQYF
TRBV2	TRBJ2-3	CASIRADTQYF